This T cell receptor (beta chain) was profiled in a study of T cell repertoires in aging, cancer and after chemotherapy. Study-level results: Median generation probability rose over the chemotherapy interval in each cancer cohort, suggesting rebound thymic output.

A mixed TRB-A/B primer pool amplified rearranged TRB by multiplex touch-down PCR. TCRdb called the multiplex PCR reads again in MiXCR, with one record for every CDR3 protein. This sample has 7,500 or so distinct CDR3 sequences, with 35% to 50% found just once. To note about this clonotype: What it recognizes is unknown.

TCR beta rearrangements were amplified from peripheral blood genomic DNA. The CDR3 sequence is 21 residues long. CDR1 MNHEY and CDR2 SVGAGI come from the germline V gene. V was clipped by 6 bases and J by 1 base; unmatched bases: 23. The source material was blood. The source of this sequence is a human donor in good health. The chain couples TRBV6-5 to TRBJ2-4, with 8 bases fitting TRBD2. CDR3 DNA sequence: TGTGCCAGCAGCCAAGATAACCGCGCGGGGGGTCGGGGAGGGGCCAAAAACATTCAGTACTTC. Translating gives CASSQDNRAGGRGGAKNIQYF.